This T cell receptor (beta chain) stems from a study of T cells in Graves' hyperthyroidism and ophthalmopathy. The overall study: Peripheral blood collection took place at initial diagnosis, before any treatment.

V lost 5 bases and J lost 4, with 12 bases in between. The CDR3 is made up of 13 amino acids. CDR1 is DFQATT and CDR2 is SNEGSKA in the germline V gene (reference sequence). Overall study findings and caveats: For ophthalmopathy, model prediction preceded onset by a median 6.5 months.

RNA transcripts gave rise to amplified TCR beta CDR3 regions. HTBI primers were employed in a first-round RT-PCR of the TCR CDR3. TCRdb passed the multiplex PCR reads through MiXCR, listing each CDR3 protein once. The sample records around 350,000 distinct CDR3 sequences, about 18% being singletons. This clonotype was seen repeatedly, ten times or more. The antigen is unknown. Lactation, pregnancy, other autoimmune disease or uncontrolled infection excluded patients. Source material for PBMCs was more than 9.5 ml fresh peripheral blood. The J gene is TRBJ1-3, the V gene TRBV20-1; D may be TRBD1 (5 bases). The sample was blood. The TCR originated in a woman in her late teens or twenties with Graves' hyperthyroidism. The CDR3 DNA reads as TGCAGTGCTTCTCGACAGTCCGGAAACACCATATATTTT. Translating gives CSASRQSGNTIYF.